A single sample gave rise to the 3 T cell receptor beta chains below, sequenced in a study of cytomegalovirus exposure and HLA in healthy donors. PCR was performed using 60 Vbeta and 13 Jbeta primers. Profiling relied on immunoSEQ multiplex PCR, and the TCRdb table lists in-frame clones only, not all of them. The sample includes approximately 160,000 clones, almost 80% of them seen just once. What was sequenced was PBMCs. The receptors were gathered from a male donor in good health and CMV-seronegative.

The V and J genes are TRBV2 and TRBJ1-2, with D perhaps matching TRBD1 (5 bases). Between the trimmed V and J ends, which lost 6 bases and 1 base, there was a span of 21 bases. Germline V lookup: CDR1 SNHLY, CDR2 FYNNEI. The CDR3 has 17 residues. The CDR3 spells CASSVPSGGSYNYGYTF. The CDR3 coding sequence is TGTGCCAGCAGCGTCCCCTCCGGGGGGTCCTATAACTATGGCTACACCTTC.

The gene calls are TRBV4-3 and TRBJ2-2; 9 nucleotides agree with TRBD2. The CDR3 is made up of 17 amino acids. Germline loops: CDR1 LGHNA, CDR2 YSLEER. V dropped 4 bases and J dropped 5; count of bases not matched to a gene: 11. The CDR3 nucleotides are TGCGCCAGCAGCCTCGAGGGTAGCGGGAGAAGAACCGGGGAGCTGTTTTTT. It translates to CASSLEGSGRRTGELFF.

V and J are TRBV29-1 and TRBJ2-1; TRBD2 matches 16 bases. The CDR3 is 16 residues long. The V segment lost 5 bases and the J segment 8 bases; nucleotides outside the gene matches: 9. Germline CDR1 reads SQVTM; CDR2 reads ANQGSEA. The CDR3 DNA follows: TGCAGCGTTCTAGGGACTAGCGGGGGGGCTTCCCATGAGCAGTTCTTC. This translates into CSVLGTSGGASHEQFF.